The 32 T cell receptor beta chains presented below share a single source sample, sequenced in a study of cytomegalovirus exposure and HLA in healthy donors. The primer mix had 60 Vbeta and 13 Jbeta primers. Libraries were prepared by immunoSEQ multiplex PCR; TCRdb keeps only in-frame clonotypes and omits some of them. The data hold about 210,000 clones, with about 75% observed a single time. The sample comprised PBMCs. Receptors were obtained from a male donor in good health and CMV-seronegative.

CDR3 loop: CASSPRGGEQFF. The CDR3, as DNA: TGTGCCAGCTCACCACGAGGCGGTGAGCAGTTCTTC. The gene calls are TRBV18 and TRBJ2-1; D is uncertain. This CDR3 comprises 12 residues. CDR1 and CDR2 (germline): KGHSH, LQKENI. V lost 1 base to trimming and J lost 9 bases, with 7 bases between them.

The genes are TRBV4-3 and TRBJ2-2, with D possibly being TRBD2 (6 bases). The length of the CDR3 is 17 residues. The germline CDR1 and CDR2 sequences are LGHNA and YSLEER. Trimming stripped 0 bases from V and 6 bases from J, with 17 bases between. CDR3 amino acids: CASSQDRKQDYPGELFF. The CDR3, as DNA: TGCGCCAGCAGCCAAGATCGCAAACAGGACTATCCCGGGGAGCTGTTTTTT.

The chain carries TRBV27 and TRBJ1-2; D may be TRBD1 (5 bases). Germline V gene lookup returns CDR1 MNHEY and CDR2 SMNVEV (reference sequence). V lost 0 bases, J lost 8 bases, and 13 bases lay in between. This CDR3 is built from 14 residues. The CDR3 sequence is CASSLSGGLRGYTF. The CDR3 DNA sequence: TGTGCCAGCAGTTTATCCGGGGGTCTGAGGGGCTACACCTTC.

This sequence joins TRBV9 and TRBJ2-1; 11 positions match TRBD2. The CDR3 extends over 15 amino acids. Trimming at V came to 4 bases and at J to 7 bases, leaving 7 bases not matched to a gene. Germline V lookup: CDR1 SGDLS, CDR2 YYNGEE. The DNA for the CDR3 is TGTGCCAGCAGCTTTAGCGGGAGGGCCTCAAATGAGCAGTTCTTC. Translating it yields CASSFSGRASNEQFF.

The chain has TRBV7-2 and TRBJ2-7; 8 positions match TRBD2. The trim removed 3 bases at V and 7 bases at J, leaving 17 bases unmatched. CDR3 length: 17 amino acids. Looked up from germline, CDR1 is SGHTA and CDR2 is FQGNSA. CDR3 region: CASSLEVAGTARGEQYF. The CDR3 nucleotides are TGTGCCAGCAGCTTGGAAGTAGCGGGAACCGCGCGGGGGGAGCAGTACTTC. Full variable domain (missing parts from reference TRBV7-2 and TRBJ2-7): GAGVSQSPSNKVTEKGKDVELRCDPISGHTALYWYRQSLGQGLEFLIYFQGNSAPDKSGLPSDRFSAERTGGSVSTLTIQRTQQEDSAVYLCASSLEVAGTARGEQYFGPGTRLTVT.

This chain links TRBV7-3 with TRBJ2-3; maybe TRBD2 (6 bases). The CDR3 length is 14 residues. The V end was cut by 0 bases, the J end by 5 bases, with 9 bases between. The germline V gene has CDR1 SGHTA and CDR2 FQGTGA. CDR3 sequence: CASSLTGGIDTQYF. The DNA for the CDR3 is TGTGCCAGCAGCTTAACGGGGGGAATAGATACGCAGTATTTT. Filled out from reference TRBV7-3 and TRBJ2-3, the complete variable domain reads GAGVSQTPSNKVTEKGKYVELRCDPISGHTALYWYRQSLGQGPEFLIYFQGTGAADDSGLPNDRFFAVRPEGSVSTLKIQRTERGDSAVYLCASSLTGGIDTQYFGPGTRLTVL.

This clone was detected only once. V usage is TRBV7-8 and J usage is TRBJ2-6; 7 bases map to TRBD2. The CDR3 is 19 amino acids. V dropped 6 bases and J dropped 0; count of bases not matched to a gene: 14. From germline, CDR1 is SGHVS and CDR2 FQNEAQ. The CDR3 region is CASSLFSGTTYSGANVLTF. For the CDR3, the DNA is TGTGCCAGCAGTCTATTTTCCGGGACTACCTACTCTGGGGCCAACGTCCTGACTTTC.

This rearrangement joins TRBV5-1 to TRBJ2-1; TRBD2 agrees at 7 bases. The CDR3 is made up of 14 amino acids. Germline V lookup: CDR1 SGHRS, CDR2 YFSETQ. J lost 4 bases, V lost 7 bases, and 8 bases had no gene match. Here the CDR3 DNA reads TGCGCCAGCGCGCGGGAGAGTGTATACAATGAGCAGTTCTTC. Translated: CASARESVYNEQFF.

The genes are TRBV27 and TRBJ1-1; weak D call: TRBD1 (5 bases). The CDR3 has 14 residues. V gave up 3 bases and J gave up 3 bases, with 11 bases separating them. Germline CDR1 reads MNHEY; CDR2 reads SMNVEV (reference sequence). This CDR3 is CASSLGGTYTEAFF. Here the CDR3 DNA reads TGTGCCAGCAGTTTGGGGGGGACCTACACTGAAGCTTTCTTT.

The rearrangement links TRBV7-9 to TRBJ2-7, with a tentative D call TRBD1 (5 bases). V dropped 4 bases and J dropped 5 bases, with 12 bases sitting between them. The CDR3 runs 13 residues. CDR1 is SEHNR and CDR2 is FQNEAQ in the germline V gene (reference sequence). This CDR3 reads CASSSQGTHEQYF. The CDR3 DNA reads as TGTGCCAGCAGCTCTCAGGGAACCCACGAGCAGTACTTC. The whole variable domain, filled in from reference TRBV7-9 and TRBJ2-7, reads DTGVSQNPRHKITKRGQNVTFRCDPISEHNRLYWYRQTLGQGPEFLTYFQNEAQLEKSRLLSDRFSAERPKGSFSTLEIQRTEQGDSAMYLCASSSQGTHEQYFGPGTRLTVT.

The chain couples TRBV20-1 to TRBJ1-1, with D unresolved. CDR3 length equals 11 residues. V lost 3 bases, J lost 1 base, and 3 bases lay in between. Germline lookup yields CDR1 DFQATT and CDR2 SNEGSKA (reference sequence). For the CDR3, the DNA is TGCAGTGCTAGCAAGAACACTGAAGCTTTCTTT. Translation: CSASKNTEAFF.

The chain couples TRBV7-9 to TRBJ1-1; 8 nucleotides align to TRBD1. The germline V gene encodes CDR1 SEHNR and CDR2 FQNEAQ (reference sequence). J lost 0 bases, V lost 6 bases, and 6 bases had no gene match. The CDR3 totals 15 residues. Here the CDR3 reads CASRDRASMNTEAFF. The DNA for the CDR3 is TGTGCCAGCAGGGACAGGGCCTCCATGAACACTGAAGCTTTCTTT.

This clone was found a few times. The chain is built from TRBV28 and TRBJ1-4, with D perhaps matching TRBD1 (5 bases). Per germline, CDR1 MDHEN and CDR2 SYDVKM. The CDR3 totals 16 residues. V lost 5 bases and J 0 bases, leaving 13 bases between the germline ends. CDR3 loop: CASSLPGRATNEKLFF. The CDR3 bases are TGTGCCAGCAGTCTTCCAGGGAGGGCAACTAATGAAAAACTGTTTTTT.

J is TRBJ2-1 and V is TRBV5-1; 12 positions match TRBD2. The CDR3 runs 17 residues. J lost 4 bases, V lost 2 bases, and 7 bases had no gene match. The germline V gene encodes CDR1 SGHRS and CDR2 YFSETQ. CDR3 loop: CASSLRQTSGGYNEQFF. CDR3 bases: TGCGCCAGCAGCTTACGACAGACTAGCGGGGGTTACAATGAGCAGTTCTTC.

The V call is TRBV9, the J call TRBJ2-2; TRBD1 aligns across 7 bases. CDR1 SGDLS and CDR2 YYNGEE come from the germline V gene. The CDR3 covers 14 residues. Trimming at V came to 5 bases and at J to 7 bases, leaving 8 bases not matched to a gene. CDR3 nucleotides: TGTGCCAGCAGGGAGACAGGGTTCGTCGGGGAGCTGTTTTTT. It yields the protein CASRETGFVGELFF.

The gene calls are TRBV28 and TRBJ2-7; 8 nucleotides agree with TRBD1. CDR1 MDHEN and CDR2 SYDVKM come from the germline V gene. This CDR3 has 16 amino acids. J lost 6 bases, V lost 3 bases, and 13 bases had no gene match. In nucleotides, the CDR3 is TGTGCCAGCAGTTTGCGAAGGACAGGGTTTGTTCCCGAGCAGTACTTC. Its translation is CASSLRRTGFVPEQYF.

This clone was recorded a few times. The V and J genes are TRBV28 and TRBJ2-1, with 9 bases aligning to TRBD2. CDR1 and CDR2 (germline): MDHEN, SYDVKM. With V trimmed by 3 bases and J by 4 bases, 1 base remained unmatched. This CDR3 has 14 amino acids. The CDR3 reads CASSLGLAYNEQFF. CDR3 coding DNA: TGTGCCAGCAGTTTGGGACTAGCTTACAATGAGCAGTTCTTC.

This chain connects TRBV28 to TRBJ1-1; D is unclear. CDR1 MDHEN and CDR2 SYDVKM come from the germline V gene. This CDR3 region has 11 residues. The ends were cut back, 11 bases at V and 1 base at J, with 8 bases in the middle. CDR3 in DNA: TGTGCCGGTAGCGAGAACACTGAAGCTTTCTTT. Its protein is CAGSENTEAFF.

The chain carries TRBV7-3 and TRBJ2-7; D gene uncertain. This CDR3 is built from 14 residues. Germline V gene data show CDR1 as SGHTA and CDR2 as FQGTGA. Trimming took off 1 base at V and 5 bases at J, with 12 bases between the two ends. CDR3 sequence (DNA): TGTGCCAGCAGCTTAAACCCACGAGGCGACGAGCAGTACTTC. Its protein product is CASSLNPRGDEQYF.

This chain connects TRBV6-5 to TRBJ2-1, with 10 bases identical to TRBD2. Per the germline V gene, CDR1 is MNHEY and CDR2 is SVGAGI. The CDR3 contains 14 residues. Trimming took 4 bases from V and 8 from J; bases not matched to a gene: 5. The CDR3 is CASSSAGGRDEQFF. CDR3 in DNA: TGTGCCAGCAGTTCAGCGGGGGGGCGGGATGAGCAGTTCTTC.

The V gene is TRBV2, the J gene TRBJ2-2; D unresolved. The V gene's germline CDR1 is SNHLY and CDR2 FYNNEI. Trimming left V 0 bases short and J 8 bases short, with 4 bases between. There are 12 residues in the CDR3. The CDR3 protein is CASSEAAGELFF. CDR3 coding DNA: TGTGCCAGCAGTGAAGCAGCGGGGGAGCTGTTTTTT.

This chain connects TRBV9 to TRBJ2-7; 12 bases are shared with TRBD2. In germline, CDR1 is SGDLS, CDR2 YYNGEE. This CDR3 has 18 residues. Trimming cost V 3 bases and J 3 bases; bases outside gene matches: 13. CDR3 sequence (DNA): TGTGCCAGCAGCGGGCCCGGGACTAGCGGGCCAGCCATCTACGAGCAGTACTTC. Its protein product is CASSGPGTSGPAIYEQYF.

The rearrangement links TRBV28 to TRBJ2-2; TRBD1 matches at 9 bases. The CDR3 has 16 residues. Germline V gene lookup returns CDR1 MDHEN and CDR2 SYDVKM. V dropped 3 bases and J dropped 6; count of bases not matched to a gene: 8. The CDR3 bases are TGTGCCAGCAGTTTTGCCGGGACAGGGTTCTCCGGGGAGCTGTTTTTT. Its translation: CASSFAGTGFSGELFF.

This clone has more than one count but fewer than ten. In DNA, the CDR3 is TGTGCCAGCAGGTCGGGGTTCTCCTACGAGCAGTACTTC. It codes for CASRSGFSYEQYF. The chain couples TRBV27 to TRBJ2-7, with D maybe TRBD2 (5 bases). The CDR3 covers 13 residues. The germline V gene encodes CDR1 MNHEY and CDR2 SMNVEV (reference sequence). Trimming stripped 6 bases from V and 0 bases from J, with 9 bases between.

This clone was detected once. This rearrangement joins TRBV7-6 to TRBJ1-4; D perhaps matches TRBD1 (5 bases). Trimming pared 0 bases from V and 3 bases from J, leaving 17 bases between. The length of the CDR3 is 18 residues. The V gene's germline CDR1 is SGHVS and CDR2 FNYEAQ. CDR3 sequence reads: CASSLAPVGAGSNEKLFF. The CDR3 DNA reads TGTGCCAGCAGCTTAGCCCCTGTAGGTGCAGGGTCTAATGAAAAACTGTTTTTT.

The chain employs TRBV6-5 and TRBJ1-4; possibly TRBD1 for D (6 bases). The length of the CDR3 is 14 residues. Trimming shortened V by 4 bases and J by 8 bases, and 14 bases separated the two germline ends. CDR1 is MNHEY and CDR2 is SVGAGI in the germline V gene. The CDR3: CASSLGTSREKLFF. The CDR3 nucleotides read TGTGCCAGCAGTTTAGGGACATCAAGGGAAAAACTGTTTTTT.

The CDR3 loop is CAISDRGGSAGSPLHF. The CDR3 nucleotides are TGTGCCATCAGTGACCGGGGGGGGTCAGCCGGCTCACCCCTCCACTTT. The V and J genes are TRBV10-3 and TRBJ1-6; D might be TRBD1 (5 bases). The ends were cut back, 3 bases at V and 10 bases at J, with 19 bases in the middle. Germline V gives CDR1 ENHRY, CDR2 SYGVKD. The CDR3 is 16 residues long.

V is TRBV18 and J is TRBJ1-2, with unresolved D. The CDR3 loop spans 12 amino acids. The germline gives CDR1 KGHSH, CDR2 LQKENI. The V gene lost 4 bases and the J gene lost 1 base, with 4 bases spanning the gap. In DNA, the CDR3 is TGTGCCAGCTCACTCCGTAACTATGGCTACACCTTC. It specifies CASSLRNYGYTF. The entire variable domain, with the rest obtained from reference TRBV18 and TRBJ1-2, is as follows: NAGVMQNPRHLVRRRGQEARLRCSPMKGHSHVYWYRQLPEEGLKFMVYLQKENIIDESGMPKERFSAEFPKEGPSILRIQQVVRGDSAAYFCASSLRNYGYTFGSGTRLTVV.

V gene TRBV29-1 combines with J gene TRBJ1-4; the D gene is possibly TRBD1 (6 bases). The CDR3 spans 12 residues. The V end was cut by 4 bases, the J end by 6 bases, with 9 bases between. CDR1 is SQVTM and CDR2 is ANQGSEA in the germline V gene. The CDR3 region has the DNA TGCAGCGTTGCTGCAGGGGATGAAAAACTGTTTTTT. This encodes CSVAAGDEKLFF.

A word on this clone: Germline and junction disagree at one end, which may indicate a read error. The chain recombines TRBV7-9 with TRBJ1-2; tentative D call: TRBD1 (6 bases). Germline V CDR1 and CDR2: SEHNR, FQNEAQ (reference sequence). The CDR3 is 14 residues long. CDR3 sequence reads: CSSRPSPAGEGYTF. CDR3 coding DNA: TGTTCCAGCAGGCCCAGTCCGGCAGGGGAGGGCTACACCTTC.

The genes are TRBV5-4 and TRBJ2-5; TRBD1 might be the D (5 bases). V lost 2 bases, J lost 2 bases, and 10 bases lay in between. The CDR3 runs to 14 residues. Germline V lookup: CDR1 SGHNT, CDR2 YYREEE (reference sequence). DNA for the CDR3: TGTGCCAGCAGCTTCCGTTCAGGGCAAGAGACCCAGTACTTC. It is translated as CASSFRSGQETQYF. The variable domain in full, completed from reference TRBV5-4 and TRBJ2-5, reads ETGVTQSPTHLIKTRGQQVTLRCSSQSGHNTVSWYQQALGQGPQFIFQYYREEENGRGNFPPRFSGLQFPNYSSELNVNALELDDSALYLCASSFRSGQETQYFGPGTRLLVL.

The chain joins TRBV2 to TRBJ1-2; D ambiguous. The V gene lost 10 bases and the J gene lost 8 bases, with 14 bases spanning the gap. The V gene's germline CDR1 is SNHLY and CDR2 FYNNEI. The CDR3 length is 11 residues. CDR3 coding DNA: TGTGCCATGAGGTTGGCTTCCGGCTACACCTTC. This encodes CAMRLASGYTF. The variable domain in full, with the rest retrieved from reference TRBV2 and TRBJ1-2, is EPEVTQTPSHQVTQMGQEVILRCVPISNHLYFYWYRQILGQKVEFLVSFYNNEISEKSEIFDDQFSVERPDGSNFTLKIRSTKLEDSAMYFCAMRLASGYTFGSGTRLTVV.